What follows are 8 T cell receptor beta chains derived from one specimen sequenced in a study of OX40 agonist ivuxolimab in advanced cancers. Produced via immunoSEQ multiplex PCR; TCRdb's table is partial and in-frame only. There are 44,000 or so clones in the sample; 75% to 85% occur only once, and 1.5% to 2% lies in the top ten. Sequencing was performed on CD4+ or CD8+ T cells sorted from blood, taken in a trial of the OX40 agonist ivuxolimab. These receptors were collected from an adult with an advanced solid tumor such as melanoma, head and neck, liver or kidney cancer.

The CDR3 sequence: CASTLQSVANTEAFF. In DNA, the CDR3 is TGTGCCAGCACCCTGCAGTCGGTTGCGAACACTGAAGCTTTCTTT. V usage is TRBV5-6 and J usage is TRBJ1-1, with D unclear. Trimming left V 6 bases short and J 1 base short, with 16 bases between. The CDR3 is made up of 15 amino acids. Germline assignment: CDR1 SGHDT and CDR2 YYEEEE.

The chain employs TRBV7-6 and TRBJ1-2; weak D call: TRBD1 (6 bases). The CDR3 loop spans 13 amino acids. Germline CDR1 SGHVS, CDR2 FNYEAQ. V was cut by 6 bases and J by 7 bases, with 15 bases left in between. The CDR3 DNA reads as TGTGCCAGCAGGGAAGGAGGGGGGTTTGGCTACACCTTC. This sequence encodes CASREGGGFGYTF.

This clone was picked up one time. This sequence joins TRBV27 and TRBJ1-1; a weak D match, TRBD1 (6 bases). Deletions cut 5 bases from V and 1 base from J, with 11 bases between. Germline V gives CDR1 MNHEY, CDR2 SMNVEV (reference sequence). This CDR3 is built from 14 residues. The CDR3 protein is CASSAPTGNTEAFF. For the CDR3, the DNA is TGTGCCAGCAGTGCCCCGACAGGGAACACTGAAGCTTTCTTT.

The chain couples TRBV30 to TRBJ2-1; TRBD1 is a possible D gene (6 bases). This CDR3 contains 14 residues. Germline loops: CDR1 GTSNPN, CDR2 SVGIG (reference sequence). Trimming pared 1 base from V and 4 bases from J, leaving 11 bases between. This CDR3 reads CAWSGGQFYNEQFF. CDR3 in DNA: TGTGCCTGGAGTGGGGGACAATTTTACAATGAGCAGTTCTTC.

In its sample, this clone was seen a few times. The V and J genes are TRBV30 and TRBJ1-2; D ambiguous. V dropped 4 bases and J dropped 6 bases, with 6 bases sitting between them. This CDR3 comprises 10 residues. CDR1 is GTSNPN, CDR2 SVGIG, per germline (reference sequence). The CDR3 region has the DNA TGTGCCTGGAACTCGCATGGCTACACCTTC. It encodes CAWNSHGYTF.

The chain links TRBV6-5 to TRBJ2-1, with D possibly matching TRBD1 (5 bases). The V end was cut by 6 bases, the J end by 5 bases, with 14 bases between. The length of the CDR3 is 14 residues. Germline V gene sequence: CDR1 MNHEY, CDR2 SVGAGI. The CDR3 coding sequence is TGTGCCAGCAGCGGACAACCCGAAGACAATGAGCAGTTCTTC. Encoded protein: CASSGQPEDNEQFF.

This sequence joins TRBV18 and TRBJ1-2; TRBD1 might be the D (6 bases). CDR1 KGHSH and CDR2 LQKENI come from the germline V gene. V was trimmed by 2 bases and J by 8 bases, leaving 18 bases between them. The CDR3 spans 15 residues. CDR3 DNA: TGTGCCAGCTCACCAACGGCAGGGGCAGTTGAAGGCTACACCTTC. This codes for CASSPTAGAVEGYTF.

The rearrangement joins TRBV7-2 to TRBJ2-3; the match to TRBD2 covers 11 bases. V shed 3 bases and J 5 bases; nucleotides not matched to a gene: 16. CDR1 is SGHTA and CDR2 is FQGNSA in the germline V gene. This CDR3 has 19 residues. Here the CDR3 reads CASSFYGASGGPGGDTQYF. The CDR3 coding sequence is TGTGCCAGCAGCTTTTATGGGGCTAGCGGGGGGCCGGGGGGAGATACGCAGTATTTT.